This TCR beta chain was identified in a study of neurological immune-mediated disorders. Broader study findings: Sharing of CDR3 amino acid sequences among expanded clones across subjects was absent, suggesting private repertoires in all groups.

Trimming removed 0 bases from V and 3 bases from J, with 6 bases in between. CDR1 LNHNV and CDR2 YYDKDF come from the germline V gene (reference sequence). The CDR3 has 14 amino acids. Every sequencing run produced over 190 million TCR-beta sequences that came from 15-18 subjects. TCRdb re-called the 5' RACE reads with MiXCR, one entry per CDR3 protein. The sample records 71,000 or so distinct CDR3 sequences, 12% to 15% being singletons. This clonotype was seen more than once but under ten times. Its antigen is undetermined. Time point defined: longitudinal time-point 1 (baseline). It was from 2 million PBMCs stored at -80 C that the unsorted libraries were obtained.

Sequenced input: PBMCs. V gene TRBV15 combines with J gene TRBJ1-5; D unresolved. The TCR was taken from a female donor with HTLV-1-associated myelopathy (HAM/TSP). The CDR3 DNA sequence: TGTGCCACCAGCAGAGACGGTGACAATCAGCCCCAGCATTTT. This encodes CATSRDGDNQPQHF.